This entry features one T cell receptor (beta chain) sequence. What it recognizes is unknown. The data are from a study of cytomegalovirus exposure and HLA in healthy donors. The study's findings and limits: It was found in a later analysis that first-cohort TCR clusters tended to co-occur in the roughly 120 validation repertoires. Through in vitro validation, a few CMV-associated chains were shown to be specific for CMV antigens.

Germline CDR1 is LGHNA and CDR2 is YSLEER. The CDR3 has 16 amino acids. The junction had 8 bases not matched to a gene; V was cut back by 0 bases and J by 5 bases. The assay was immunoSEQ multiplex PCR, and TCRdb's table has in-frame clones only and misses some. The sample lists around 130,000 clones, about 83% occurring once. The receptor was isolated from a woman aged 30 to 39 in good health and CMV-seronegative. Source material: PBMCs. This chain joins TRBV4-3 and TRBJ2-7; 9 bases line up with TRBD1. As DNA, the CDR3 is TGCGCCAGCAGCCAAGATATCAACAGGGGGCTCGACGAGCAGTACTTC. This encodes CASSQDINRGLDEQYF.